This T cell receptor (beta chain) was sequenced in a study of cytomegalovirus exposure and HLA in healthy donors. Notes on the study in general: In vitro experiments confirmed that three CMV-associated chains were specific for CMV antigens. In a later analysis, an Asian-associated ancestry cluster reportedly showed fewer N-insertions than the approximately 640-donor mean.

Looked up from germline, CDR1 is SGHTA and CDR2 is FQGNSA. V lost 5 bases and J lost 8, with 15 bases in between. The CDR3 is 13 amino acids. As to this clone: Antigen: not known.

Donors in the study were healthy people who gave bone marrow. Primers: 60 Vbeta forward and 13 Jbeta reverse. The assay was immunoSEQ multiplex PCR, and TCRdb's table has in-frame clones only and misses some. There are about 160,000 clones in the sample; approximately 79% occur only once, and around 1% lies in the top ten. This rearrangement joins TRBV7-2 to TRBJ1-1, with D perhaps matching TRBD1 (5 bases). The source is a woman in her fifties or sixties in good health and CMV-seropositive. The sequencing input was PBMCs. The CDR3 region is CASSPTGGYEAFF. The CDR3, as DNA: TGTGCCAGCAGCCCCACCGGGGGTTACGAAGCTTTCTTT.